These 20 T cell receptor beta chains share one sample of origin, sequenced in a study of T-cell memory formation after mild COVID-19 (dated by TCRdb to the early 2020s). Libraries were built with 5' RACE. Sequencing was performed on an Illumina NovaSeq 6000. TCRdb handled the public reads itself, with Q25 trimming in fastp and clone calling in MiXCR, and kept productive beta chains. Entries are consolidated by CDR3 protein sequence, retaining the most common genes and DNA. The sample table holds fewer than 60,000 distinct CDR3 sequences, of which about 12% were seen once. The ten largest clones represent approximately 23% of the sample. Sequenced: PBMCs or a T cell subset sorted from them (not recorded which). The receptors originated from a young man who had mild COVID-19 (a few samples of this study predate the infection). The sample titles of this study are shuffled in the database, so cell type and time point are left out; the donor was told from shared clones.

The chain carries TRBV15 and TRBJ2-3; 8 nucleotides line up with TRBD1. Germline V CDR1 and CDR2: LNHNV, YYDKDF (reference sequence). There are 15 residues in the CDR3. With V trimmed by 1 base and J by 3 bases, 3 bases remained unmatched. The CDR3 protein is CATSRVTGVTDTQYF. The CDR3 region has the DNA TGTGCCACCAGCAGAGTGACAGGGGTAACAGATACGCAGTATTTT.

V usage is TRBV24-1 and J usage is TRBJ2-4, with D maybe TRBD2 (6 bases). Germline values: CDR1 KGHDR, CDR2 SFDVKD. The CDR3 runs 13 residues. V was cut by 4 bases and J by 4 bases, with 7 bases left in between. The CDR3, as DNA: TGTGCCACCAGTGAGGGGGGTAAAAACATTCAGTACTTC. Protein sequence: CATSEGGKNIQYF.

V usage is TRBV5-1 and J usage is TRBJ1-5; D uncertain. Trimming stripped 0 bases from V and 5 bases from J, with 9 bases between. Germline V gene lookup returns CDR1 SGHRS and CDR2 YFSETQ. CDR3 length: 14 amino acids. The DNA of the CDR3 is TGCGCCAGCAGCTTGGGGGTACCCGATCAGCCCCAGCATTTT. As protein: CASSLGVPDQPQHF.

This clonotype showed up just a few times. The chain employs TRBV28 and TRBJ2-6; 9 nucleotides align to TRBD1. In germline, CDR1 is MDHEN, CDR2 SYDVKM. Trimming cost V 2 bases and J 8 bases; bases outside gene matches: 4. This CDR3 contains 15 residues. This chain's CDR3 is CASSLGDRETNVLTF. CDR3 DNA sequence: TGTGCCAGCAGTTTAGGGGACAGGGAGACCAACGTCCTGACTTTC.

This chain links TRBV11-1 with TRBJ2-3; 9 nucleotides align to TRBD2. V dropped 0 bases and J dropped 3; count of bases not matched to a gene: 10. CDR1 and CDR2 from the germline V gene are SGHAT and FQDESV (reference sequence). The CDR3 is made up of 18 amino acids. The CDR3 here is CASSLALRRGGRTDTQYF. The CDR3 nucleotides read TGTGCCAGCAGCTTAGCCTTAAGGCGGGGGGGCCGGACAGATACGCAGTATTTT.

This sequence joins TRBV19 and TRBJ2-4; perhaps TRBD1 as D (6 bases). V was clipped by 4 bases and J by 8 bases, with 12 bases between them. The CDR3 spans 13 residues. The germline CDR1 and CDR2 sequences are LNHDA and SQIVND (reference sequence). DNA for the CDR3: TGTGCCAGTAGTACCCACAGGGTCGACATTCAGTACTTC. Its translation is CASSTHRVDIQYF.

This clonotype was detected ten times or more. The chain links TRBV10-1 to TRBJ2-3; 9 nucleotides line up with TRBD1. The ends lost 3 bases at V and 3 bases at J; junction bases unmatched: 4. Germline V lookup: CDR1 WNHNN, CDR2 SYGVQD (reference sequence). The CDR3 covers 15 residues. CDR3 nucleotides: TGCGCCAGCAGTGAAGGGGACAGGGTGACAGATACGCAGTATTTT. It specifies CASSEGDRVTDTQYF.

This clonotype was seen repeatedly, ten times or more. The V and J genes are TRBV12-3 or TRBV12-4 and TRBJ2-3, with D uncertain. The germline V and J ends were trimmed by 6 bases and 1 base, with 14 bases remaining between them. The CDR3 has 15 amino acids. The CDR3 DNA reads TGTGCCAGCAGGGTGGGAATTGTGGGCACAGATACGCAGTATTTT. It encodes CASRVGIVGTDTQYF.

The chain joins TRBV20-1 to TRBJ1-3; weak D call: TRBD1 (5 bases). CDR1 and CDR2 from the germline V gene are DFQATT and SNEGSKA (reference sequence). The length of the CDR3 is 13 residues. The V end was cut by 3 bases, the J end by 7 bases, with 13 bases between. The CDR3 region is CSARTDYRNTIYF. The CDR3 DNA sequence: TGCAGTGCTAGGACAGACTATAGGAACACCATATATTTT.

This clonotype showed up just a few times. The rearrangement joins TRBV7-2 to TRBJ2-1; TRBD2 agrees at 7 bases. CDR1 SGHTA and CDR2 FQGNSA come from the germline V gene. J was trimmed by 7 bases and V by 3 bases; bases with no gene match: 0. There are 12 residues in the CDR3. Here the CDR3 reads CASSLRGNEQFF. Written as DNA, the CDR3 is TGTGCCAGCAGCTTGCGGGGGAATGAGCAGTTCTTC.

The rearrangement uses TRBV20-1 and TRBJ1-1, with unresolved D. The CDR3 contains 11 residues. Trimming took off 5 bases at V and 5 bases at J, with 9 bases between the two ends. Germline-derived CDR1 and CDR2 are DFQATT and SNEGSKA (reference sequence). In nucleotides, the CDR3 is TGCAGTGCTTCGACGGCAACTGAAGCTTTCTTT. Amino acid sequence: CSASTATEAFF.

This clonotype came up a few times. The chain joins TRBV7-2 to TRBJ2-3, with TRBD2 identical over 9 bases. This CDR3 has 15 residues. Losses at the gene ends were 5 bases for V and 5 bases for J; bases not matched to a gene: 8. Germline assignment: CDR1 SGHTA and CDR2 FQGNSA. CDR3 nucleotides: TGTGCCAGCAGCCCCCGCGGGGGGGCCCGAGATACGCAGTATTTT. Its translation is CASSPRGGARDTQYF.

V and J are TRBV9 and TRBJ2-1, with 9 positions matching TRBD2. There are 18 residues in the CDR3. Germline CDR1 SGDLS, CDR2 YYNGEE. The junction had 12 bases not matched to a gene; V was cut back by 1 base and J by 4 bases. CDR3: CASSVRTSDSSSYNEQFF. In DNA, the CDR3 is TGTGCCAGCAGCGTAAGGACTAGCGACTCTTCTTCGTACAATGAGCAGTTCTTC.

The rearrangement uses TRBV5-1 and TRBJ1-3; unclear D gene. This CDR3 contains 15 residues. CDR1 and CDR2 from the germline V gene are SGHRS and YFSETQ. Trimming took 9 bases from V and 4 from J, leaving 20 bases between them. The CDR3 bases are TGCGCCACCAGGCCTGCGCCGGTGTCCGGAAACACCATATATTTT. This codes for CATRPAPVSGNTIYF.

This clonotype was recorded at least ten times. The rearrangement links TRBV28 to TRBJ2-7; D gene uncertain. Germline CDR1 MDHEN, CDR2 SYDVKM. Trimming removed 5 bases at V and 2 bases at J, with 10 bases between. The CDR3 runs 13 residues. The CDR3 protein is CASSRAPAYEQYF. DNA for the CDR3: TGTGCCAGCAGTAGGGCCCCCGCCTACGAGCAGTACTTC.

This clonotype was seen a few times. The V gene is TRBV7-2, the J gene TRBJ2-1; D possibly matches TRBD1 or TRBD2 (5 bases each). Germline values: CDR1 SGHTA, CDR2 FQGNSA. There are 15 residues in the CDR3. Trimming took 5 bases from V and 10 from J, leaving 21 bases between them. CDR3 DNA: TGTGCCAGCAGCCAAGGCCGGGACCCGGGATACGAGCAGTTCTTC. This codes for CASSQGRDPGYEQFF.

V is TRBV5-1 and J is TRBJ1-2, with a tentative D call TRBD1 (5 bases). Per the germline V gene, CDR1 is SGHRS and CDR2 is YFSETQ. This CDR3 is 13 amino acids long. V was cut by 0 bases and J by 8 bases, with 11 bases left in between. As DNA, the CDR3 is TGCGCCAGCAGCTTGGGAGGGGCAGACGGCTACACCTTC. This sequence encodes CASSLGGADGYTF.

The rearrangement links TRBV7-2 to TRBJ2-5; 9 positions match TRBD2. Germline V gene lookup returns CDR1 SGHTA and CDR2 FQGNSA. The V gene end was trimmed by 5 bases and the J gene end by 3 bases; junction bases not matched to a gene: 4. This CDR3 region has 14 residues. The CDR3 DNA reads TGTGCCAGCAGCCGACAGCGGGGGGAAGAGACCCAGTACTTC. Its protein is CASSRQRGEETQYF.

The rearrangement joins TRBV27 to TRBJ2-1; 7 nucleotides align to TRBD1. The CDR3 sequence is 13 residues long. Germline CDR1 is MNHEY and CDR2 is SMNVEV (reference sequence). V lost 6 bases, J lost 8 bases, and 7 bases stayed unmatched. CDR3 amino acids: CASREDRRDEQFF. The CDR3 nucleotides are TGTGCCAGCAGAGAGGACAGGCGTGATGAGCAGTTCTTC.

This clonotype was detected only a few times. The J gene is TRBJ1-1, the V gene TRBV4-1; no firm D call. Germline CDR1 is MGHRA and CDR2 is YSYEKL. This CDR3 is 11 amino acids long. With 1 base removed from V and 6 bases from J, the gap between germline ends came to 3 bases. CDR3 coding DNA: TGCGCCAGCAGCCAAGGGTCTGAAGCTTTCTTT. The encoded protein is CASSQGSEAFF.